This T cell receptor beta chain was captured in a study of glioma-infiltrating T cells after dendritic cell vaccination. Measured with immunoSEQ multiplex PCR; TCRdb has only the in-frame clones, and not every one. The sample includes 90,000 or so clones, roughly four fifths of them seen just once. Time point of the sample: after dendritic cell vaccination, including at tumor progression/relapse. The source is a human donor with glioblastoma. The sequencing used blood, collected after dendritic cell vaccination.

For the CDR3, the DNA is TGTGCCAGCAGTGGGAGACGCCCTGGGGCCAACGTCCTGACTTTC. Encoded protein: CASSGRRPGANVLTF. The chain couples TRBV2 to TRBJ2-6; D is unclear. The V end was cut by 4 bases, the J end by 2 bases, with 9 bases between. Germline CDR1 and CDR2: SNHLY and FYNNEI. The CDR3 sequence is 15 residues long.